The present T cell receptor (beta chain) was sequenced within a study of response to subunit inactivated influenza vaccine. Germline CDR1 is SGHKS and CDR2 is YYEKEE (reference sequence). The CDR3 is 15 residues long. The V and J ends lost 4 bases and 1 base respectively, with 12 bases between them. In TCRdb, the RT-PCR reads were re-called with MiXCR into one record per CDR3 protein. This sample has about 480,000 distinct CDR3 sequences, with approximately 11% found just once. This clonotype occurred many times. The V call is TRBV5-5, the J call TRBJ2-1; D ambiguous. This TCR was sampled from a man over 45 who received an inactivated influenza vaccine. The specimen comprised PBMCs from blood, sampled more than 35 days after vaccination. CDR3 bases: TGTGCCAGCAGCACCCCGCTTCGATCCTACAATGAGCAGTTCTTC. It codes for CASSTPLRSYNEQFF. Looking up the rest from reference TRBV5-5 and TRBJ2-1 gives the full variable domain: DAGVTQSPTHLIKTRGQQVTLRCSPISGHKSVSWYQQVLGQGPQFIFQYYEKEERGRGNFPDRFSARQFPNYSSELNVNALLLGDSALYLCASSTPLRSYNEQFFGPGTRLTVL.